Detailed here is one T cell receptor beta chain. As handled by the study authors: Estimation of nucleated cell counts relied on the amplification of reference gene primers. Sequencing used immunoSEQ multiplex PCR; TCRdb keeps in-frame clones, though not all of them. The V and J calls and clone size were taken over from that table, and D and trimming were inferred from the DNA. This repertoire shows roughly 350,000 clones, over 80% found once; its top ten account for about 6.3%. The data were obtained in a study of blood T cell repertoires in COVID-19. About the research overall: T cells, B-cell-depleted T cells, or PBMCs provided the cDNA or gDNA that served as material.

CDR3 length equals 15 residues. CDR1 SGHNT and CDR2 YENEEA come from the germline V gene. V trimming: 4 bases; J trimming: 4 bases; junction bases outside the gene matches: 4. Followed longitudinally, the Seattle patients had been enrolled during active infection. The V gene is TRBV11-3, the J gene TRBJ2-1; 10 positions match TRBD1. The source of this sequence is a woman aged 45-65 years with COVID-19, enrolled during active disease. The specimen was peripheral blood. CDR3 protein: CASSSWTGGYNEQFF. The CDR3 DNA reads TGTGCCAGCAGCTCTTGGACAGGGGGGTACAATGAGCAGTTCTTC.